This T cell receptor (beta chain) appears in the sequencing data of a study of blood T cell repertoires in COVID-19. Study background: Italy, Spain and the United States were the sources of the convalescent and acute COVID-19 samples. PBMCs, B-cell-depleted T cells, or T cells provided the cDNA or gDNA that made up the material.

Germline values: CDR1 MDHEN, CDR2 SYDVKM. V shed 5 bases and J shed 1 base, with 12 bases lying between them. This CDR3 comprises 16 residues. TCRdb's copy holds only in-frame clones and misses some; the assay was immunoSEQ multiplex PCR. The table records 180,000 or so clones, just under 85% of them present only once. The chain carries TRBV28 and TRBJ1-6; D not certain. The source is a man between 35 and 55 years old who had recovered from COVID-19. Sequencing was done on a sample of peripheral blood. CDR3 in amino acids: CASSLPLRSYNSPLHF. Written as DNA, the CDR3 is TGTGCCAGCAGTCTGCCTTTGAGGTCCTATAATTCACCCCTCCACTTT. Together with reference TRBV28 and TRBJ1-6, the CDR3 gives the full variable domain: DVKVTQSSRYLVKRTGEKVFLECVQDMDHENMFWYRQDPGLGLRLIYFSYDVKMKEKGDIPEGYSVSREKKERFSLILESASTNQTSMYLCASSLPLRSYNSPLHFGNGTRLTVT.